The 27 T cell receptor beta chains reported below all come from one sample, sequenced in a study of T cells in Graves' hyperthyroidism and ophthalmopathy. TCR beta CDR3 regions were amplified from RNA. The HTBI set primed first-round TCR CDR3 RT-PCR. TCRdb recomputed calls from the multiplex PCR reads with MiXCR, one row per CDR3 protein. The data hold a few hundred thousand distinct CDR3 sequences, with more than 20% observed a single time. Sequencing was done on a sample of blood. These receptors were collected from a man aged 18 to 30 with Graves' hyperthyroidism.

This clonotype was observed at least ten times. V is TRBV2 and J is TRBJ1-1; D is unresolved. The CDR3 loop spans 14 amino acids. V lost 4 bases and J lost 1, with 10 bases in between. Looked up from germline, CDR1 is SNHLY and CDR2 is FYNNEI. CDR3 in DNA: TGTGCCAGCAGTGTGCCAGGAGCGAACACTGAAGCTTTCTTT. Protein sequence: CASSVPGANTEAFF.

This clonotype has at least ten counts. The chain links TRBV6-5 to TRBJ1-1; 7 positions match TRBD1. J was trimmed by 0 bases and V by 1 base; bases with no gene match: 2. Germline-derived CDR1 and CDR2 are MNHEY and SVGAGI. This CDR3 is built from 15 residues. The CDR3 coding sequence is TGTGCCAGCAGTTACTGGGGACAGATGAACACTGAAGCTTTCTTT. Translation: CASSYWGQMNTEAFF.

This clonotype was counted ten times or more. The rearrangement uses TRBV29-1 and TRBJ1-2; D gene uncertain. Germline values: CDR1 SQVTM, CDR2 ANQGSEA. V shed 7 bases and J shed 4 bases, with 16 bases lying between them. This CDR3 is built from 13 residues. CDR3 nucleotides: TGCAGCGGGCAATCACTACCCACCTATGGCTACACCTTC. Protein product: CSGQSLPTYGYTF.

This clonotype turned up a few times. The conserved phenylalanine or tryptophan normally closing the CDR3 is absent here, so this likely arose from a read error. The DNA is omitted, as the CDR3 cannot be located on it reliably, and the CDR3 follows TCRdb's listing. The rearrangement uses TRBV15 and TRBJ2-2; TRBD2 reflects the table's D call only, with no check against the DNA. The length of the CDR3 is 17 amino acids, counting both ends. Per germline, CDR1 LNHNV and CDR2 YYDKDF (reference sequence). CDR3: CATSRERGRDSTGELCL.

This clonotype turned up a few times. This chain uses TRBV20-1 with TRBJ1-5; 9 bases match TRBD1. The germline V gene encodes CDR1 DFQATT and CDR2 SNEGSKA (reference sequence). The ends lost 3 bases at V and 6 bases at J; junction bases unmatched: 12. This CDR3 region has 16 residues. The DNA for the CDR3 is TGCAGTGCTAGCGGGACAGGGTCAGTTAGCTCTCAGCCCCAGCATTTT. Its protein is CSASGTGSVSSQPQHF.

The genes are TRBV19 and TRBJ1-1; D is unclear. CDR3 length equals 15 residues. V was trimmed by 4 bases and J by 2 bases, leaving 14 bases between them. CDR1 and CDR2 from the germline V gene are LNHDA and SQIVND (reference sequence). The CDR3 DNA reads TGTGCCAGTAGTAAAATGGGTTCGAGAAACACTGAAGCTTTCTTT. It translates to CASSKMGSRNTEAFF.

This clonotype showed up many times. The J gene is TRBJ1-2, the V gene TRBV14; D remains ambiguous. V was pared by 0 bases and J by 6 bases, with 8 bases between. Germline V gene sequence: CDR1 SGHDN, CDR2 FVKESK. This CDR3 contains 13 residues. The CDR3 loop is CASSQDWGDGYTF. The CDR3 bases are TGTGCCAGCAGCCAAGATTGGGGTGATGGCTACACCTTC. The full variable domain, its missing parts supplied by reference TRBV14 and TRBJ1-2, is EAGVTQFPSHSVIEKGQTVTLRCDPISGHDNLYWYRRVMGKEIKFLLHFVKESKQDESGMPNNRFLAERTGGTYSTLKVQPAELEDSGVYFCASSQDWGDGYTFGSGTRLTVV.

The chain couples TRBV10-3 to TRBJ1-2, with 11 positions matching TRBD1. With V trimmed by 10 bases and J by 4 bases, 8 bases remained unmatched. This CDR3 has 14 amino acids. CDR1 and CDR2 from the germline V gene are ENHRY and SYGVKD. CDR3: CATFGQGAFYGYTF. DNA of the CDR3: TGTGCCACCTTCGGACAGGGGGCGTTCTATGGCTACACCTTC.

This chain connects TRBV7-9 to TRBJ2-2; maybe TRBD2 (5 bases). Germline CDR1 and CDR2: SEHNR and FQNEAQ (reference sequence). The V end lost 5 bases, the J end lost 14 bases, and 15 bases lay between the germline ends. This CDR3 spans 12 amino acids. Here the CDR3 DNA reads TGTGCCAGCAGCGGTCTGAGAGGGTTCCTGTTTTTT. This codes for CASSGLRGFLFF. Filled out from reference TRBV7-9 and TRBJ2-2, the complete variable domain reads DTGVSQNPRHKITKRGQNVTFRCDPISEHNRLYWYRQTLGQGPEFLTYFQNEAQLEKSRLLSDRFSAERPKGSFSTLEIQRTEQGDSAMYLCASSGLRGFLFFGEGSRLTVL.

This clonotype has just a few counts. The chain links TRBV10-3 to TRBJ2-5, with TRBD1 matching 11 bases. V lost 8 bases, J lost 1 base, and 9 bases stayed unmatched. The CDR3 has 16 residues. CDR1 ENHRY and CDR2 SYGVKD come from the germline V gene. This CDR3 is CAIRSPGQGGQETQYF. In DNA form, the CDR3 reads TGTGCCATCCGGTCTCCGGGACAGGGGGGCCAAGAGACCCAGTACTTC.

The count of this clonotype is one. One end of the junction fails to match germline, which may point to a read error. Written as DNA, the CDR3 is TGTGCCAGCAGCGTAGGGCAGGTGGTATCCGGGGGGCTGTTTTTT. Its protein product is CASSVGQVVSGGLFF. The chain links TRBV9 to TRBJ2-2; the D gene is possibly TRBD2 (6 bases). Looked up from germline, CDR1 is SGDLS and CDR2 is YYNGEE. This CDR3 is 15 amino acids long.

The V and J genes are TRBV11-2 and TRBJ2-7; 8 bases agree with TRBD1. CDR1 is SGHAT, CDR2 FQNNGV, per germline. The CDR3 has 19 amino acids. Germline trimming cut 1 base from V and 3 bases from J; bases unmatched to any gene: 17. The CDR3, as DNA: TGTGCCAGCAGCTTAGTCTCCCACTGGACAGGGCGCGCCGTCTACGAGCAGTACTTC. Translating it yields CASSLVSHWTGRAVYEQYF.

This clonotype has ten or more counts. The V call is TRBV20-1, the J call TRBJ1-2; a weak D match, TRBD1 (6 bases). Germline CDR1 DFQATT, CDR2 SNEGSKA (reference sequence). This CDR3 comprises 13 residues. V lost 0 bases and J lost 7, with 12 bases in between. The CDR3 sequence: CSARDGRGGGYTF. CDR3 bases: TGCAGTGCTAGAGATGGCAGGGGTGGTGGCTACACCTTC.

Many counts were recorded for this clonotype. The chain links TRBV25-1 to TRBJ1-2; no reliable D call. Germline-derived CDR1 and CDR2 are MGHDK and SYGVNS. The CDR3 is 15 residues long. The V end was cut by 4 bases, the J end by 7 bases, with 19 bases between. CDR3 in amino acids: CASSGPEGRFRGYTF. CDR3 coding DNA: TGTGCCAGCAGTGGCCCCGAGGGCAGGTTTCGTGGCTACACCTTC.

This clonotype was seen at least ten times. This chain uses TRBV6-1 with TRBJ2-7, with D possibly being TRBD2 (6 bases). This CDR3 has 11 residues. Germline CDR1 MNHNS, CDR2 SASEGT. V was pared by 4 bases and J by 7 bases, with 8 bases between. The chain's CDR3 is CASSGGVEQYF. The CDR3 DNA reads TGTGCCAGCAGTGGGGGGGTGGAGCAGTACTTC.

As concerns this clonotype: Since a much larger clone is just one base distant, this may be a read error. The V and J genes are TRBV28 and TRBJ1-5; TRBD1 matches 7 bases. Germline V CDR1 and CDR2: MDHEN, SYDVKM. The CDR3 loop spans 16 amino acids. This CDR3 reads CAGSSDRNGRNQPQHF. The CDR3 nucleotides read TGTGCCGGCAGTTCGGACAGGAACGGACGCAATCAGCCCCAGCATTTT.

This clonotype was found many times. The CDR3 loop reads CASSKDRVQPQHF. CDR3 in DNA: TGTGCCAGCAGCAAGGACAGGGTTCAGCCCCAGCATTTT. V usage is TRBV7-2 and J usage is TRBJ1-5; 8 bases agree with TRBD1. Germline CDR1 SGHTA, CDR2 FQGNSA. Losses at the gene ends were 5 bases for V and 6 bases for J; bases not matched to a gene: 3. This CDR3 is 13 amino acids long.

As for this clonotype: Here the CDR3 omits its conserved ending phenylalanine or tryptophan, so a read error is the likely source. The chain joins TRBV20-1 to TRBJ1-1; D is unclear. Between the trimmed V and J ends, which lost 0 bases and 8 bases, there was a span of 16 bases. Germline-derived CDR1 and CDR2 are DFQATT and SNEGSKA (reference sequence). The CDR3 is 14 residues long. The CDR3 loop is CSARDNTRIREAFY. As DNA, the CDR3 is TGCAGTGCTAGAGATAATACAAGGATCCGAGAAGCTTTCTAT.

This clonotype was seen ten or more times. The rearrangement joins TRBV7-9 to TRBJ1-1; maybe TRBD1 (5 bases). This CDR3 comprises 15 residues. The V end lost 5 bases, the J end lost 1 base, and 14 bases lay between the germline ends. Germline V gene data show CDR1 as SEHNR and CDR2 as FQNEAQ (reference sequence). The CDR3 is CASSPGLWGNTEAFF. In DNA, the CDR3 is TGTGCCAGCAGCCCGGGGCTGTGGGGGAACACTGAAGCTTTCTTT.

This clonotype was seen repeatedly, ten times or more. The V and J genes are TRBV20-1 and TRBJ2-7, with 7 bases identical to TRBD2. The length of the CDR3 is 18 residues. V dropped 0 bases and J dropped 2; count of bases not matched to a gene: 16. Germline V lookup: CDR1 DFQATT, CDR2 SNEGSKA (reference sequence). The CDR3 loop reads CSARDFGGWQAVAYEQYF. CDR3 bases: TGCAGTGCTAGAGATTTCGGGGGGTGGCAGGCGGTTGCCTACGAGCAGTACTTC.

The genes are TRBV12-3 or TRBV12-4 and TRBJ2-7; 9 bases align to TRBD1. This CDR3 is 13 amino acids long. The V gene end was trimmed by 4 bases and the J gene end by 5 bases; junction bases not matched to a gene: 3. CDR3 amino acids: CASSWTGADEQYF. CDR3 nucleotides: TGTGCCAGCAGTTGGACAGGGGCCGACGAGCAGTACTTC.

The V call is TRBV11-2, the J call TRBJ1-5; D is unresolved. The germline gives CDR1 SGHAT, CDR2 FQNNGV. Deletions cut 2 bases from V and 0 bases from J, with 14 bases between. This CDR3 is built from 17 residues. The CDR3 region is CASSLSLTPYSNQPQHF. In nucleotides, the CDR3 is TGTGCCAGCAGCTTAAGTTTAACACCCTATAGCAATCAGCCCCAGCATTTT. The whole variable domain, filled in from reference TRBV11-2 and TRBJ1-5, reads EAGVAQSPRYKIIEKRQSVAFWCNPISGHATLYWYQQILGQGPKLLIQFQNNGVVDDSQLPKDRFSAERLKGVDSTLKIQPAKLEDSAVYLCASSLSLTPYSNQPQHFGDGTRLSIL.

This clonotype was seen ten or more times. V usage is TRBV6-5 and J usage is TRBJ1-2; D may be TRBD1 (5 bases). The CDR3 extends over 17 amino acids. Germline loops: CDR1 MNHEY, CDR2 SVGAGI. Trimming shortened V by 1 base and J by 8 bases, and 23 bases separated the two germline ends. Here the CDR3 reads CASSYWGSWAQSGGYTF. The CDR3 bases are TGTGCCAGCAGTTACTGGGGGTCGTGGGCCCAATCTGGAGGCTACACCTTC.

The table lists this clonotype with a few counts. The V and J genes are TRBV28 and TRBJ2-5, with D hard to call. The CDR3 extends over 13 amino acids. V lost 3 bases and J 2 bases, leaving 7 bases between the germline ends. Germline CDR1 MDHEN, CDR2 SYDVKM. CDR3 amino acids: CASSFADQETQYF. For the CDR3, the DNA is TGTGCCAGCAGTTTCGCAGATCAAGAGACCCAGTACTTC. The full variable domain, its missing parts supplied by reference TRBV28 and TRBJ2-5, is DVKVTQSSRYLVKRTGEKVFLECVQDMDHENMFWYRQDPGLGLRLIYFSYDVKMKEKGDIPEGYSVSREKKERFSLILESASTNQTSMYLCASSFADQETQYFGPGTRLLVL.

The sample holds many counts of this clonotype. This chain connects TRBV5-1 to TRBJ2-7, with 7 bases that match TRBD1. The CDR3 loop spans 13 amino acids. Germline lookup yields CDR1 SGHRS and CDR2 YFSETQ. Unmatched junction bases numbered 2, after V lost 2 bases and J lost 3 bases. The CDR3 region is CASSFWTGYEQYF. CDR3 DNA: TGCGCCAGCAGCTTCTGGACAGGCTACGAGCAGTACTTC.

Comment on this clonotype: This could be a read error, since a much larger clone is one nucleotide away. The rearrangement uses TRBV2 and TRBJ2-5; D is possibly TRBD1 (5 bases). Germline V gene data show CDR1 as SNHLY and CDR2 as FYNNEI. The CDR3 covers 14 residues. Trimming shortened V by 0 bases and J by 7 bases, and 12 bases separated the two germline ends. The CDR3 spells CASSEASGRGTQYF. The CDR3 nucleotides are TGTGCCAGCAGTGAAGCGTCCGGAAGGGGGACCCAGTACTTC.

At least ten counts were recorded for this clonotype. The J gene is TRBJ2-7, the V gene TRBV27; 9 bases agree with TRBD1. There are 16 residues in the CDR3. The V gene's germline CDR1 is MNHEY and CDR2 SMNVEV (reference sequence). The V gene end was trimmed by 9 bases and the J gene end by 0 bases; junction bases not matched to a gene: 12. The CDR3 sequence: CARPHRGQEPSYEQYF. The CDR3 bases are TGTGCCAGGCCCCACAGGGGGCAGGAACCCTCCTACGAGCAGTACTTC.